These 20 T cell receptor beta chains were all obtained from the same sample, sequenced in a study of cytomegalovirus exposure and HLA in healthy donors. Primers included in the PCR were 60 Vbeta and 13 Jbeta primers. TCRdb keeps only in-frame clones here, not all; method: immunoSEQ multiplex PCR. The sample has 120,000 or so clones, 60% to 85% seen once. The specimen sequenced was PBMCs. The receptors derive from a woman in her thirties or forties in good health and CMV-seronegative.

The CDR3, as DNA: TGTGCCAGCAGCACCCAGGGATCGGTGGAAAAACTGTTTTTT. Its translation is CASSTQGSVEKLFF. This chain uses TRBV5-5 with TRBJ1-4; a weak D match, TRBD1 (5 bases). This CDR3 has 14 residues. V gave up 4 bases and J gave up 8 bases, with 15 bases separating them. Germline V gene data show CDR1 as SGHKS and CDR2 as YYEKEE (reference sequence).

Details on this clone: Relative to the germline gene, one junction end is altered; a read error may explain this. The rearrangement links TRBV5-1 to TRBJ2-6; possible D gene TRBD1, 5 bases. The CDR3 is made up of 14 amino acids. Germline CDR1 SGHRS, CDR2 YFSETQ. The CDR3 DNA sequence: TGCGCCAGCAGGGACCCCTCTGGGGCCAACGGCCTGACTTTC. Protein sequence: CASRDPSGANGLTF. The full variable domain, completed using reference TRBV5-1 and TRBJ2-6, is KAGVTQTPRYLIKTRGQQVTLSCSPISGHRSVSWYQQTPGQGLQFLFEYFSETQRNKGNFPGRFSGRQFSNSRSEMNVSTLELGDSALYLCASRDPSGANGLTFGAGSRLTVL.

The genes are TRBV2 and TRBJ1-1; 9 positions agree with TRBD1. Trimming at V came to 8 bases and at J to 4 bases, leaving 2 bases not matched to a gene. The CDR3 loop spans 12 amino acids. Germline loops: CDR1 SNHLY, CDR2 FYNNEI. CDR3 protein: CASGTGFTEAFF. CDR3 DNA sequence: TGTGCCAGCGGGACAGGGTTCACTGAAGCTTTCTTT.

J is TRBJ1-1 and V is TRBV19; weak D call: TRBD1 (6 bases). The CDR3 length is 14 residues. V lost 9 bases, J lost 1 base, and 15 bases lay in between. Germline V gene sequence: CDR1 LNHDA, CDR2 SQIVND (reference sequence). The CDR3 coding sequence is TGTGCCAGCAGGGGCCGCGGATCGAACACTGAAGCTTTCTTT. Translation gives CASRGRGSNTEAFF.

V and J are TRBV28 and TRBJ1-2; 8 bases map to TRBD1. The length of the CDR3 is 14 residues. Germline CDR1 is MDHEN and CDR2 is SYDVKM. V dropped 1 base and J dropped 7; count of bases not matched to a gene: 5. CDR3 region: CASSLLAGGFGYTF. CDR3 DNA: TGTGCCAGCAGTTTATTGGCAGGGGGCTTTGGCTACACCTTC.

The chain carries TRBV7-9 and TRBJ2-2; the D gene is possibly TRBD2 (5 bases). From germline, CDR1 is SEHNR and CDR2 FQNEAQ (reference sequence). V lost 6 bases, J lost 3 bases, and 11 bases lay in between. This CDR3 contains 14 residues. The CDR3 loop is CASSSNGDTGELFF. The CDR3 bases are TGTGCCAGCAGTTCCAACGGGGACACCGGGGAGCTGTTTTTT.

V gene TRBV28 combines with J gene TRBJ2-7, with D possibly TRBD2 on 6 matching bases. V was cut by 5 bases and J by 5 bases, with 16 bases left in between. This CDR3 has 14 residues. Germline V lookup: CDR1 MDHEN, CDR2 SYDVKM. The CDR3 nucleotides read TGTGCCAGCAGTGGTACGGGAGCGAGAAACGAGCAGTACTTC. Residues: CASSGTGARNEQYF.

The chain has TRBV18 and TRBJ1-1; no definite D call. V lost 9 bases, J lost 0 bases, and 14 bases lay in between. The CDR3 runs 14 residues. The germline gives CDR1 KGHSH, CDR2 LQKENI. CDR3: CASTLESMNTEAFF. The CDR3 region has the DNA TGTGCCAGTACGCTAGAGTCGATGAACACTGAAGCTTTCTTT.

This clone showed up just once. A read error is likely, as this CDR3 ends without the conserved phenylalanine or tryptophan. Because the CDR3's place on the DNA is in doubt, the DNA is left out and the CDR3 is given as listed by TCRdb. This CDR3 is CASSPNRGGAE. The rearrangement links TRBV7-9 to TRBJ1-2. CDR1 and CDR2 (germline): SEHNR, FQNEAQ (reference sequence). The CDR3 adds up to 11 amino acids, both ends counted.

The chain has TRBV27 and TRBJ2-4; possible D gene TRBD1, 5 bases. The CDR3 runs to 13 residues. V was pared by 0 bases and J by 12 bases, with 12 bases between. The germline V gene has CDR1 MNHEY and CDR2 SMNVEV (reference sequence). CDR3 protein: CASSLSSQGSQYF. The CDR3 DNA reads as TGTGCCAGCAGTTTATCTAGTCAGGGCAGTCAGTACTTC.

The CDR3, as DNA: TGTGCCAGCAGTTTGTCCGGTTTTGGCGGAAATGAGCAGTTCTTC. This gives the protein CASSLSGFGGNEQFF. This rearrangement joins TRBV28 to TRBJ2-1, with D unresolved. With 3 bases removed from V and 7 bases from J, the gap between germline ends came to 16 bases. The CDR3 contains 15 residues. CDR1 is MDHEN and CDR2 is SYDVKM in the germline V gene.

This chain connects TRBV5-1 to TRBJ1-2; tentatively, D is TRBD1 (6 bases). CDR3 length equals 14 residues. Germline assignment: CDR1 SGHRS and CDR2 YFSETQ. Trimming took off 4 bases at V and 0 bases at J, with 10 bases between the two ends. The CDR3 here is CASSAGAANYGYTF. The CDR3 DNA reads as TGCGCCAGCAGCGCAGGGGCCGCTAACTATGGCTACACCTTC.

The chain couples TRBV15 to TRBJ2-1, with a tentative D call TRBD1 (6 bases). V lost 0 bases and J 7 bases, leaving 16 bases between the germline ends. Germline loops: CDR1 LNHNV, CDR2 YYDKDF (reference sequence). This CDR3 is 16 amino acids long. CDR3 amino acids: CATSREGAARFNEQFF. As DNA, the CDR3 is TGTGCCACCAGCAGAGAGGGGGCGGCAAGATTTAATGAGCAGTTCTTC.

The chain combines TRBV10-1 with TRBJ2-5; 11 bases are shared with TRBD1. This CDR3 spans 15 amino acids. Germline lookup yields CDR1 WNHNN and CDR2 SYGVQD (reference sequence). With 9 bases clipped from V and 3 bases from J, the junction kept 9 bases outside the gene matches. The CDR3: CASTAGTGGEETQYF. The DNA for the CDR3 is TGCGCCAGTACGGCCGGGACAGGGGGTGAAGAGACCCAGTACTTC.

The CDR3 loop is CASSSSTDVGSGNTIYF. CDR3 coding DNA: TGCGCCAGCAGCTCGTCGACAGACGTCGGCTCTGGAAACACCATATATTTT. The gene calls are TRBV5-1 and TRBJ1-3; maybe TRBD1 (5 bases). Germline CDR1 reads SGHRS; CDR2 reads YFSETQ. This CDR3 comprises 17 residues. Trimming took off 3 bases at V and 0 bases at J, with 16 bases between the two ends.

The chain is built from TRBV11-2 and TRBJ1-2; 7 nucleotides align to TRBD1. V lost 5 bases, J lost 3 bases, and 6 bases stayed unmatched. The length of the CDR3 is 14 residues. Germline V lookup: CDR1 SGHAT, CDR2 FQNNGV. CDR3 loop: CASSLRQGDYGYTF. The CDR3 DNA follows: TGTGCCAGCAGCCTACGACAGGGAGACTATGGCTACACCTTC.

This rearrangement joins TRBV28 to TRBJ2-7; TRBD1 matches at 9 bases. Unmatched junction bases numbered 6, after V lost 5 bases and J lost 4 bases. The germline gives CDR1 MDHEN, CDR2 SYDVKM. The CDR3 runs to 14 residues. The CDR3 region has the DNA TGTGCCAGCAGTCGCGGACAGGGGTGGTACGAGCAGTACTTC. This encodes CASSRGQGWYEQYF.

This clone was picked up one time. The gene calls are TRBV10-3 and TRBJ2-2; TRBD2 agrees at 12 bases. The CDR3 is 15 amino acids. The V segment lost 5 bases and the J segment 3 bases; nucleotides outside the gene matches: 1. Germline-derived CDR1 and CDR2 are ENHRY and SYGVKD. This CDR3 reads CAISLAGGDTGELFF. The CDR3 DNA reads TGTGCCATCAGTCTAGCGGGAGGGGACACCGGGGAGCTGTTTTTT.

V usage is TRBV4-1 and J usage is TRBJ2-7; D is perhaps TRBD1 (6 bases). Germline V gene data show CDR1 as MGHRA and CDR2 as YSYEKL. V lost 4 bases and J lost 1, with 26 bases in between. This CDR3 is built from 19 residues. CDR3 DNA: TGCGCCAGCAGCCGTAAAGAGGGGTCCGGACAGCCAACTTCCTACGAGCAGTACTTC. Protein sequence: CASSRKEGSGQPTSYEQYF.

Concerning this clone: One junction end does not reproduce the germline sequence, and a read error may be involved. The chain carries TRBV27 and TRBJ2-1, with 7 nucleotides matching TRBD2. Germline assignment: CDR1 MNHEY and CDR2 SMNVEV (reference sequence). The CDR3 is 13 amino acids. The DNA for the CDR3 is TGTGTCAGCTTAGGGGAGGGCCCAAGTGAGCAGTTCTTC. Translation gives CVSLGEGPSEQFF.